This is a list of T cell receptor beta chains from one sample in a study of CD8+CD57+ T cells in acquired aplastic anemia. Via MiXCR, TCRdb re-called the reads, giving one row per CDR3 protein. The data show roughly 58,000 distinct CDR3 sequences, under 55% seen once. Sequenced: sorted CD4+, CD8+, or CD8+CD57+ T cells (not recorded which) from PBMCs. These TCRs come from a human donor in good health, serving as a control. CDR3s include the opening cysteine and the closing phenylalanine or tryptophan. Each record gives: V gene, clone size, J gene, D gene, CDR3 DNA, CDR3 protein. A D gene is named only where the DNA matches it firmly. Clone sizes are given selectively: once, few, many, or a class where the clone is expanded.

>TRBV10-3|NA|TRBJ2-7|TRBD1
TGTGCCACCTCGGACAGGGGTTACGAGCAGTACTTC
CATSDRGYEQYF
>TRBV9|few|TRBJ2-1|NA
TGTGCCAGCAGCGCGGAGGCGGCAGGGGCAGTCAATGAGCAGTTCTTC
CASSAEAAGAVNEQFF
>TRBV29-1|NA|TRBJ2-5|TRBD2
TGCAGCGTTTATTCAGGAGGGAGGGGAGAGACCCAGTACTTC
CSVYSGGRGETQYF
>TRBV12-3/TRBV12-4|NA|TRBJ1-1|NA
TGCGCCAGCAGAAAACAGGGATTCGCTGAAGCTCTCTTT
CASRKQGFAEALF
>TRBV7-3|medium-sized|TRBJ2-7|TRBD2
TGTGCCAGCAGCCTCCGTCCGGGACTAGTCTACGAGCAGTACTTC
CASSLRPGLVYEQYF
>TRBV5-4|many|TRBJ2-5|NA
TGTGCCAGCAGCTTGGAAAGGGGGAGGGAGACCCAGTACTTC
CASSLERGRETQYF
>TRBV5-1|once|TRBJ2-6|TRBD1
TGCGCCAGCAGCTCGACAGGGTTTGGTACTGGGGCCAACGTCCTGACTTTC
CASSSTGFGTGANVLTF
>TRBV9|many|TRBJ2-6|TRBD1
TGTGCCAGCAGCACCAGACCCGGGACAGGGCCCTCTGGGGCCAACGTCCTGACTTTC
CASSTRPGTGPSGANVLTF
>TRBV7-2|NA|TRBJ1-2|NA
TGTGCCAGCAGCTTAACGCGTCTCACCTTC
CASSLTRLTF
>TRBV2|NA|TRBJ1-6|NA
TGTGCCAGCAGTTACAGCGGCAATTCACCCCTCCACTTT
CASSYSGNSPLHF
>TRBV7-2|NA|TRBJ1-6|NA
TGTGCCAGCAGCTTAGGCGGGAACTCACCCCTCCACTTT
CASSLGGNSPLHF
>TRBV29-1|medium-sized|TRBJ2-3|TRBD2
TGCAGCGTCGCCTGGACTAGCCGGATTCCCGATACGCAGTATTTT
CSVAWTSRIPDTQYF
>TRBV20-1|many|TRBJ1-1|TRBD1
TGCAGTGCTAGATCCTACAGGGGATTGACTGAAGCTTTCTTT
CSARSYRGLTEAFF
>TRBV2|NA|TRBJ1-5|NA
TGTGCCAGCCTGGGTGGGACTCCCAATCAGCCCCAGCATTTT
CASLGGTPNQPQHF
>TRBV5-1|NA|TRBJ1-1|NA
TGCGCCAGCAGCTTGGTTAGTGCGGGGACTGAAGCTTTCTTT
CASSLVSAGTEAFF
>TRBV2|NA|TRBJ2-3|NA
TGTGCCAGCAGTGAAGCGATTAGCACAGATACGCAGTATTTT
CASSEAISTDTQYF
>TRBV29-1|NA|TRBJ2-7|NA
TGCAGCGTTGGACTTGCGACAGCCCCCTACGAGCAGTACTTC
CSVGLATAPYEQYF
>TRBV19|NA|TRBJ1-6|TRBD1
TGTGCCAGTCGGGCGGGACAGAATAATTCACCCCTCCACTTT
CASRAGQNNSPLHF
>TRBV2|many|TRBJ1-5|TRBD1
TGTGCCAGCAGTGCCGGAGACAGGGGAGAGAGTCAGCCCCAGCATTTT
CASSAGDRGESQPQHF
>TRBV15|NA|TRBJ2-7|NA
TGTGCCACCAGCACTCGGTCAGTGGTCTGGGGCTACGATCAGTACTTC
CATSTRSVVWGYDQYF
>TRBV24-1|NA|TRBJ2-5|TRBD1
TGTGCCACCAGCACCCCGCTGGGGCAGGGGGCGTTGTCTTCGCATGAGATCCAGTACTTC
CATSTPLGQGALSSHEIQYF
>TRBV7-2|NA|TRBJ2-7|TRBD1
TGTGCCAGCAGCACGACCGGGACAGATTCCTACGAGCAGTACTTC
CASSTTGTDSYEQYF
>TRBV15|NA|TRBJ1-1|NA
TGTGCCACCAGCAGCTTAGCGCAGGGGAACACTGAAGCTTTCTTT
CATSSLAQGNTEAFF
>TRBV7-8|medium-sized|TRBJ2-7|NA
TGTGCCAGCAGCGCGAGAAGGGAAACTGGGTACGAGCAGTACTTC
CASSARRETGYEQYF
>TRBV3-1|many|TRBJ2-7|TRBD1
TGTGCCAGCAGCCAAGGGACAGGGCAGTACTTC
CASSQGTGQYF
>TRBV4-1|NA|TRBJ1-1|NA
TGCGCCAGCGGGCCAAACACTGAAGCTTTCTTT
CASGPNTEAFF
>TRBV7-9|many|TRBJ1-4|NA
TGTGCCAGCAGCTTAGGGACTGAAAAACTGTTTTTT
CASSLGTEKLFF
>TRBV25-1|NA|TRBJ1-4|NA
TGTGCCAGCAGTGATCAGGGTCGGAGTAATGAAAAACTGTTTTTT
CASSDQGRSNEKLFF
>TRBV29-1|NA|TRBJ2-2|NA
TGCAGCGTTTTGTCCGAGAACACCGGGGAGCTGTTTTTT
CSVLSENTGELFF
>TRBV2|NA|TRBJ2-5|NA
TGTGCCAGCAGTGGGACAGACTCGGAGACCCAGTACTTC
CASSGTDSETQYF
>TRBV2|NA|TRBJ1-1|NA
TGTGCCAGCAGTGAAGCGGGATCGACCCGGCGGGGTACTGAAGCTTTCTTT
CASSEAGSTRRGTEAFF
>TRBV2|NA|TRBJ2-3|TRBD2
TGTGCCAGCAGTGGTCAGATAGCGGGGTATTTT
CASSGQIAGYF
>TRBV5-1|many|TRBJ1-1|NA
TGCGCCAGCAGCTTGGCCCGTGGCGTTGGCACTGAAGCTTTCTTT
CASSLARGVGTEAFF
>TRBV19|NA|TRBJ2-1|TRBD2
TGTGCCAGTAGTAGGGGGGCGATTTCTAGCGGGAGAGACGATGAGCAGTTCTTC
CASSRGAISSGRDDEQFF
>TRBV4-2|many|TRBJ2-3|TRBD1
TGTGCCAGCAGCCAAACGACAGGGGCACTCACCACAGATACGCAGTATTTT
CASSQTTGALTTDTQYF
>TRBV20-1|NA|TRBJ2-5|TRBD2
TGCAGTGCGACGGGACTAGCGGAGGAGACCCAGTACTTC
CSATGLAEETQYF
>TRBV2|once|TRBJ1-2|TRBD1
TGTGCCAGCAGACGTAGACAGGGGACTTCTAACTATGGCTACACCTTC
CASRRRQGTSNYGYTF
>TRBV25-1|NA|TRBJ2-7|TRBD1
TGTGCCAGCAGTCCCACCATTCAGGGGGCGCCTACCTACGAGCAGTACTTC
CASSPTIQGAPTYEQYF
>TRBV14|many|TRBJ1-5|NA
TGTGCCAGCAGCCAAGTTGAAAGTCAGCCCCAGCATTTT
CASSQVESQPQHF
>TRBV11-2|many|TRBJ2-4|NA
TGTGCCAGCAGCGAGCGTGGCAGTACCGTAGCCAAAAACATTCAGTACTTC
CASSERGSTVAKNIQYF
>TRBV19|many|TRBJ2-3|NA
TGTGCCAGTAGTATAGTCGGACTCTCGGATACGCAGTATTTT
CASSIVGLSDTQYF
>TRBV4-1|NA|TRBJ2-7|TRBD1
TGCGCCAGCAGCCAACTAACAGGGGCGGCGGAGCAGTACTTC
CASSQLTGAAEQYF
>TRBV5-3|NA|TRBJ2-5|NA
TGTGCCTTGTCCAAAGAAAGCTTCAGTGTCCAAGAGACCCAGTACTTC
CALSKESFSVQETQYF
>TRBV9|many|TRBJ2-5|NA
TGTGCCAGCAGCGCGACAGGGAGGGAGACCCAGTACTTC
CASSATGRETQYF
>TRBV7-6|NA|TRBJ1-2|TRBD1
TGTGCCAGCAGCGGACAGGAGGGCGAAGGCTACACCTTC
CASSGQEGEGYTF
>TRBV9|many|TRBJ1-2|NA
TGTGCCAGCAGCTCCGCCGTAGCTCCTAACTATGGCTACACCTTC
CASSSAVAPNYGYTF
>TRBV29-1|many|TRBJ2-1|TRBD2
TGCAGCGTTGTTTTTTGGTCGGTAGGAGGGCTAGCGGGTAATGAGCAGTTCTTC
CSVVFWSVGGLAGNEQFF
>TRBV9|many|TRBJ2-2|TRBD2
TGTGCCAGCAGCGTACGAACTAGCGGTGTCGGGGAGCTGTTTTTT
CASSVRTSGVGELFF
>TRBV10-3|few|TRBJ1-5|NA
TGTGCCATCAGCGACCAAGGCAGCAATCAGCCCCAGCATTTT
CAISDQGSNQPQHF
>TRBV29-1|many|TRBJ2-3|TRBD2
TGCAGCGTTGCGGGAGGGCCCCTCCCAGATACGCAGTATTTT
CSVAGGPLPDTQYF
>TRBV25-1|NA|TRBJ1-1|NA
TGTGCCAGCAGTTACGGTGGAGGGGTCATCACTGAAGCTTTCTTT
CASSYGGGVITEAFF
>TRBV25-1|NA|TRBJ1-2|NA
TGTGCCAGCAGTGAATCCATCCAGTATGGCTACACCTTC
CASSESIQYGYTF
>TRBV5-1|many|TRBJ1-6|NA
TGCGCCAGCAGCTTGATTCCAGAGTCACCCCTCCACTTT
CASSLIPESPLHF
>TRBV9|many|TRBJ1-6|NA
TGTGCCAGCAGCCCCGGACAGACAAATTCACCCCTCCACTTT
CASSPGQTNSPLHF
>TRBV25-1|NA|TRBJ1-6|NA
TGTGCCAGCGAGAGTTACAGGGCTGAGAATTCACCCCTCCACTTT
CASESYRAENSPLHF
>TRBV15|NA|TRBJ2-2|NA
TGTGCTACCAGCAGAGGACTCGGAACTGACGAGCTGTTTTTT
CATSRGLGTDELFF
>TRBV20-1|NA|TRBJ2-2|TRBD1
TGCAGTGCTCGAGCCCTTAGACAGGGTAACACCCGGGAGCTGTTTTTT
CSARALRQGNTRELFF
>TRBV10-3|NA|TRBJ1-1|NA
TGTGCCATCAGTGAGTCGGGGGGCGCGATTAGGGCTTTCTTT
CAISESGGAIRAFF
>TRBV28|many|TRBJ2-7|NA
TGTGCCAGCAGGACACCCGCCCACTACGAGCAGTACTTC
CASRTPAHYEQYF